Listed here are 19 T cell receptor beta chains from one sample, sequenced in a study of blood T cell repertoires in COVID-19. TCRdb's copy holds only in-frame clones and misses some; the assay was immunoSEQ multiplex PCR. The data contain 200,000 to 250,000 clones, about 90% of them singletons. The sample was peripheral blood. The receptors were gathered from a woman in her fifties or sixties with acute or convalescent COVID-19.

The genes are TRBV24-1 and TRBJ2-1; D is uncertain. Germline V gives CDR1 KGHDR, CDR2 SFDVKD. The length of the CDR3 is 13 residues. Trimming stripped 4 bases from V and 7 bases from J, with 10 bases between. CDR3 protein: CATSDPRVNEQFF. CDR3 DNA: TGTGCCACCAGTGACCCCCGAGTAAATGAGCAGTTCTTC.

The chain links TRBV30 to TRBJ1-5; 7 bases line up with TRBD1. Germline V gene data show CDR1 as GTSNPN and CDR2 as SVGIG (reference sequence). CDR3 length equals 12 residues. V gave up 2 bases and J gave up 9 bases; unmatched junction bases: 4. The CDR3 loop reads CAWSFRGMPQHF. The CDR3, as DNA: TGTGCCTGGAGTTTCAGGGGGATGCCCCAGCATTTT.

The chain combines TRBV27 with TRBJ2-7; no reliable D call. The length of the CDR3 is 13 residues. Trimming left V 8 bases short and J 0 bases short, with 11 bases between. In germline, CDR1 is MNHEY, CDR2 SMNVEV (reference sequence). CDR3 sequence (DNA): TGTGCCAGCGGAGCCCCCCCCTCCTACGAGCAGTACTTC. It encodes CASGAPPSYEQYF.

This clone was observed a handful of times. The J gene is TRBJ1-2, the V gene TRBV7-8; D call uncertain. Germline V lookup: CDR1 SGHVS, CDR2 FQNEAQ. The CDR3 sequence is 13 residues long. Trimming shortened V by 3 bases and J by 4 bases, and 9 bases separated the two germline ends. The CDR3 loop reads CASSLRGFYGYTF. CDR3 nucleotides: TGTGCCAGCAGCTTGCGGGGTTTCTATGGCTACACCTTC.

This clone showed up just a few times. V usage is TRBV12-3 or TRBV12-4 and J usage is TRBJ2-1; unclear D gene. This CDR3 is 13 amino acids long. V lost 7 bases, J lost 5 bases, and 12 bases lay in between. CDR3 DNA: TGTGCCAGCACCCCAGACAACAACAATGAGCAGTTCTTC. Translating gives CASTPDNNNEQFF.

The V gene is TRBV28, the J gene TRBJ2-5, with TRBD2 matching over 9 bases. CDR1 is MDHEN, CDR2 SYDVKM, per germline. The CDR3 loop spans 15 amino acids. Trimming took 2 bases from V and 2 from J; bases not matched to a gene: 3. The CDR3 sequence: CASSLLAGTQETQYF. In DNA form, the CDR3 reads TGTGCCAGCAGTTTACTAGCGGGAACACAAGAGACCCAGTACTTC. The variable domain in full, completed from reference TRBV28 and TRBJ2-5, reads DVKVTQSSRYLVKRTGEKVFLECVQDMDHENMFWYRQDPGLGLRLIYFSYDVKMKEKGDIPEGYSVSREKKERFSLILESASTNQTSMYLCASSLLAGTQETQYFGPGTRLLVL.

This chain links TRBV11-2 with TRBJ1-4; 7 bases fit TRBD1. The V gene end was trimmed by 5 bases and the J gene end by 11 bases; junction bases not matched to a gene: 5. The CDR3 has 12 amino acids. CDR1 is SGHAT, CDR2 FQNNGV, per germline. DNA of the CDR3: TGTGCCAGCAGCCCAGGGGGATGGAAACTGTTTTTT. Amino acids: CASSPGGWKLFF. The full variable domain, completed using reference TRBV11-2 and TRBJ1-4, is EAGVAQSPRYKIIEKRQSVAFWCNPISGHATLYWYQQILGQGPKLLIQFQNNGVVDDSQLPKDRFSAERLKGVDSTLKIQPAKLEDSAVYLCASSPGGWKLFFGSGTQLSVL.

Here the CDR3 reads CASSLKGGVQPQHF. CDR3 coding DNA: TGTGCCAGCAGCTTGAAGGGAGGGGTTCAGCCCCAGCATTTT. The V and J genes are TRBV7-2 and TRBJ1-5, with D tentatively TRBD1 (5 bases). Germline loops: CDR1 SGHTA, CDR2 FQGNSA. Trimming removed 3 bases from V and 6 bases from J, with 12 bases in between. The CDR3 has 14 residues. The complete variable domain, with remaining parts taken from reference TRBV7-2 and TRBJ1-5, reads GAGVSQSPSNKVTEKGKDVELRCDPISGHTALYWYRQSLGQGLEFLIYFQGNSAPDKSGLPSDRFSAERTGGSVSTLTIQRTQQEDSAVYLCASSLKGGVQPQHFGDGTRLSIL.

In its sample, this clone was seen many times. The chain links TRBV6-5 to TRBJ2-7; 9 bases are shared with TRBD1. Looked up from germline, CDR1 is MNHEY and CDR2 is SVGAGI. V shed 6 bases, J shed 5 bases, and the junction held 11 bases outside the gene matches. The CDR3 has 15 amino acids. The DNA of the CDR3 is TGTGCCAGCAGCGTAACAGGGGGCGATGTAAACGAGCAGTACTTC. As protein: CASSVTGGDVNEQYF.

CDR3 in DNA: TGTGCCAGCGGTTGGGGGGAGAACACTGAAGCTTTCTTT. It codes for CASGWGENTEAFF. The J gene is TRBJ1-1, the V gene TRBV7-6, with D perhaps matching TRBD1 (5 bases). The CDR3 is 13 residues long. Germline CDR1 SGHVS, CDR2 FNYEAQ. V was cut by 8 bases and J by 1 base, with 11 bases left in between.

V is TRBV28 and J is TRBJ1-6; D might be TRBD1 (6 bases). Between the trimmed V and J ends, which lost 3 bases and 6 bases, there was a span of 9 bases. The CDR3 consists of 14 residues. Per the germline V gene, CDR1 is MDHEN and CDR2 is SYDVKM. The CDR3, as DNA: TGTGCCAGCAGTTTCCAGGGGCTTAATTCACCCCTCCACTTT. It yields the protein CASSFQGLNSPLHF.

With respect to this clone: Compared with germline, one end of the junction differs, possibly owing to a read error. The CDR3 DNA reads TGCGCCAGCAGGTCTAAAGAAAAACTGTTTTTT. Protein: CASRSKEKLFF. The chain is built from TRBV5-1 and TRBJ1-4, with D uncertain. Germline V gene sequence: CDR1 SGHRS, CDR2 YFSETQ. The CDR3 spans 11 residues.

This sequence joins TRBV4-1 and TRBJ2-3; weak D call: TRBD2 (5 bases). Germline V lookup: CDR1 MGHRA, CDR2 YSYEKL. V lost 0 bases and J 7 bases, leaving 17 bases between the germline ends. The length of the CDR3 is 16 residues. CDR3 sequence reads: CASSQEQLDPLHTQYF. CDR3 bases: TGCGCCAGCAGCCAAGAGCAACTAGACCCTCTACATACGCAGTATTTT.

V and J are TRBV7-2 and TRBJ1-2, with 7 bases lining up with TRBD1. Germline V gene sequence: CDR1 SGHTA, CDR2 FQGNSA. Germline trimming cut 2 bases from V and 1 base from J; bases unmatched to any gene: 10. This CDR3 has 17 amino acids. The CDR3 spells CASSLPGTATGNYGYTF. For the CDR3, the DNA is TGTGCCAGCAGCTTACCCGGGACAGCCACCGGTAACTATGGCTACACCTTC.

This CDR3 is CASSPWARTDTQYF. DNA for the CDR3: TGTGCCAGCAGTCCGTGGGCGCGCACAGATACGCAGTATTTT. The chain joins TRBV13 to TRBJ2-3; D not resolved. Deletions cut 6 bases from V and 1 base from J, with 11 bases between. CDR1 and CDR2 (germline): PRHDT, FYEKMQ (reference sequence). There are 14 residues in the CDR3.

J is TRBJ1-2 and V is TRBV2; a possible D gene is TRBD1 (5 bases). There are 13 residues in the CDR3. In germline, CDR1 is SNHLY, CDR2 FYNNEI. Trimming cost V 0 bases and J 8 bases, with 10 bases left between them. The CDR3 region is CASSEAAGWGYTF. The CDR3, as DNA: TGTGCCAGCAGTGAAGCGGCAGGGTGGGGCTACACCTTC.

The rearrangement uses TRBV4-2 and TRBJ2-3, with 9 bases aligning to TRBD2. Germline V gene sequence: CDR1 LGHNA, CDR2 YNFKEQ. The CDR3 consists of 16 residues. Germline trimming cut 0 bases from V and 2 bases from J; bases unmatched to any gene: 3. The CDR3 nucleotides are TGTGCCAGCAGCCAAGACGGGACTAGCAACACAGATACGCAGTATTTT. Its translation is CASSQDGTSNTDTQYF.

The chain has TRBV18 and TRBJ1-4; 7 bases are shared with TRBD1. With 4 bases clipped from V and 8 bases from J, the junction kept 10 bases outside the gene matches. There are 15 residues in the CDR3. The V gene's germline CDR1 is KGHSH and CDR2 LQKENI. The CDR3 region is CASSLDRSAREKLFF. Written as DNA, the CDR3 is TGTGCCAGCTCACTGGACAGGAGCGCTAGGGAAAAACTGTTTTTT.

The CDR3 DNA is TGTGCCAGCAGTTACGCGGGGGGGCGGGCAGATACGCAGTATTTT. Its protein product is CASSYAGGRADTQYF. The chain joins TRBV6-2 or TRBV6-3 to TRBJ2-3; TRBD2 matches at 9 bases. Trimming removed 2 bases from V and 4 bases from J; junction bases left unmatched: 4. CDR1 is MNHEY, CDR2 SVGEGT, per germline. The CDR3 has 15 amino acids.